The 23 T cell receptor beta chains given below trace back to one sample, sequenced in a study of OX40 agonist ivuxolimab in advanced cancers. Only in-frame clones appear in the TCRdb table, and some are missing; sequencing was by immunoSEQ multiplex PCR. The sample lists fewer than 55,000 clones; 81% were seen once. This material consisted of CD4+ or CD8+ T cells sorted from blood, taken in a trial of the OX40 agonist ivuxolimab. The receptors were gathered from an adult with an advanced solid tumor such as melanoma, head and neck, liver or kidney cancer.

V and J are TRBV6-6 and TRBJ2-7; 7 nucleotides match TRBD1. Germline V gene data show CDR1 as MNHNY and CDR2 as SVGAGI (reference sequence). V lost 6 bases, J lost 6 bases, and 11 bases stayed unmatched. This CDR3 region has 14 residues. The CDR3 nucleotides read TGTGCCAGCAGCAGAACGGGACAGTTTGGCGAGCAGTACTTC. As protein: CASSRTGQFGEQYF.

J is TRBJ2-3 and V is TRBV7-9, with TRBD2 matching over 7 bases. Trimming took 1 base from V and 5 from J; bases not matched to a gene: 9. CDR1 is SEHNR, CDR2 FQNEAQ, per germline (reference sequence). The CDR3 loop spans 16 amino acids. Here the CDR3 reads CASSLVSGEWGDTQYF. The CDR3 bases are TGTGCCAGCAGCTTAGTGAGCGGGGAATGGGGAGATACGCAGTATTTT.

The V call is TRBV4-1, the J call TRBJ2-4; D not resolved. Trimming removed 0 bases at V and 4 bases at J, with 10 bases between. This CDR3 contains 15 residues. Germline-derived CDR1 and CDR2 are MGHRA and YSYEKL. The CDR3 sequence: CASSQEGSWKNIQYF. Here the CDR3 DNA reads TGCGCCAGCAGCCAAGAGGGATCCTGGAAAAACATTCAGTACTTC.

The chain couples TRBV5-4 to TRBJ1-5; no definite D call. This CDR3 is 15 amino acids long. CDR1 and CDR2 from the germline V gene are SGHNT and YYREEE (reference sequence). Trimming shortened V by 0 bases and J by 3 bases, and 10 bases separated the two germline ends. The CDR3 nucleotides are TGTGCCAGCAGCTTGGGACCTACCACCAATCAGCCCCAGCATTTT. Encoded protein: CASSLGPTTNQPQHF.

The chain recombines TRBV5-6 with TRBJ2-1, with 7 bases matching TRBD1. Trimming at V came to 7 bases and at J to 7 bases, leaving 11 bases not matched to a gene. The germline gives CDR1 SGHDT, CDR2 YYEEEE. CDR3 length equals 14 residues. DNA for the CDR3: TGTGCCAGCCAGATTAGGACAGGAACAAATGAGCAGTTCTTC. It translates to CASQIRTGTNEQFF.

The CDR3 DNA reads as TGTGCCAGCATGGGCGGGGGAAAAAGCTCCTACGAGCAGTACTTC. This sequence encodes CASMGGGKSSYEQYF. This sequence joins TRBV28 and TRBJ2-7, with 7 bases aligning to TRBD2. The CDR3 extends over 15 amino acids. Germline V lookup: CDR1 MDHEN, CDR2 SYDVKM. V gave up 7 bases and J gave up 0 bases; unmatched junction bases: 9.

The gene calls are TRBV6-1 and TRBJ1-4, with D hard to call. Germline CDR1 reads MNHNS; CDR2 reads SASEGT. V lost 4 bases and J lost 3, with 9 bases in between. CDR3 size: 14 residues. The CDR3 loop reads CASSGSGSNEKLFF. Here the CDR3 DNA reads TGTGCCAGCAGTGGGAGCGGTTCTAATGAAAAACTGTTTTTT.

DNA of the CDR3: TGTGCCAGCAGTAACGGACAGGGGGTCACTGAAGCTTTCTTT. Residues: CASSNGQGVTEAFF. The V gene is TRBV6-1, the J gene TRBJ1-1; 10 positions match TRBD1. CDR3 length equals 14 residues. J lost 4 bases, V lost 5 bases, and 4 bases had no gene match. Germline CDR1 reads MNHNS; CDR2 reads SASEGT.

The V call is TRBV27, the J call TRBJ1-1; D gene unclear. V lost 2 bases, J lost 8 bases, and 9 bases lay in between. This CDR3 spans 12 amino acids. Germline loops: CDR1 MNHEY, CDR2 SMNVEV (reference sequence). The chain's CDR3 is CASSLITGEAFF. CDR3 bases: TGTGCCAGCAGTTTAATTACCGGAGAAGCTTTCTTT.

The rearrangement joins TRBV11-3 to TRBJ2-3; 13 positions agree with TRBD2. Trimming took 4 bases from V and 2 from J; bases not matched to a gene: 3. Germline CDR1 and CDR2: SGHNT and YENEEA. The CDR3 is 16 amino acids. The CDR3 nucleotides read TGTGCCAGCAGCTCCGGGACTAGCGGGGTCACAGATACGCAGTATTTT. Translated, it gives CASSSGTSGVTDTQYF.

The CDR3 nucleotides are TGTGCCAGCAGTTACGGGGGAATAGGCACCGGGGAGCTGTTTTTT. It codes for CASSYGGIGTGELFF. The chain recombines TRBV6-6 with TRBJ2-2, with D tentatively TRBD1 or TRBD2 (5 bases each). CDR1 and CDR2 from the germline V gene are MNHNY and SVGAGI (reference sequence). This CDR3 is 15 amino acids long. The germline V and J ends were trimmed by 2 bases and 4 bases, with 11 bases remaining between them.

The chain recombines TRBV6-1 with TRBJ1-5; 9 bases fit TRBD1. This CDR3 is built from 14 residues. The V segment lost 8 bases and the J segment 4 bases; nucleotides outside the gene matches: 6. Germline V gives CDR1 MNHNS, CDR2 SASEGT. Here the CDR3 reads CASWETGGNQPQHF. In nucleotides, the CDR3 is TGTGCCAGCTGGGAGACAGGGGGAAATCAGCCCCAGCATTTT.

This clone was picked up a small number of times. The V gene is TRBV29-1, the J gene TRBJ2-5; D is ambiguous. V was shortened by 5 bases and J by 0 bases, with 13 bases between the two germline ends. Germline CDR1 is SQVTM and CDR2 is ANQGSEA. This CDR3 has 14 residues. As DNA, the CDR3 is TGCAGCGTTCCCCTGGGTGGGCACCAAGAGACCCAGTACTTC. It codes for CSVPLGGHQETQYF.

This clone was observed once. The chain combines TRBV7-2 with TRBJ2-1; D is unclear. This CDR3 region has 12 residues. Germline assignment: CDR1 SGHTA and CDR2 FQGNSA. V lost 1 base, J lost 3 bases, and 1 base lay in between. In DNA form, the CDR3 reads TGTGCCAGCAGCTTAGACTACAATGAGCAGTTCTTC. This codes for CASSLDYNEQFF.

This chain links TRBV7-6 with TRBJ1-1, with TRBD1 matching 7 bases. The CDR3 contains 15 residues. Germline V gene sequence: CDR1 SGHVS, CDR2 FNYEAQ. With V trimmed by 1 base and J by 4 bases, 6 bases remained unmatched. In DNA form, the CDR3 reads TGTGCCAGCAGCTTAGTGGTCAGGGGGTTCACTGAAGCTTTCTTT. Translated: CASSLVVRGFTEAFF.

CDR3 in amino acids: CASSQRTGTYNEQFF. As DNA, the CDR3 is TGTGCCAGCAGCCAAAGGACAGGGACCTACAATGAGCAGTTCTTC. The chain carries TRBV5-4 and TRBJ2-1, with TRBD1 matching 8 bases. V was pared by 4 bases and J by 2 bases, with 5 bases of the junction left unmatched. Germline-derived CDR1 and CDR2 are SGHNT and YYREEE (reference sequence). The CDR3 sequence is 15 residues long.

This clone was counted a single time. J is TRBJ2-5 and V is TRBV6-5; a weak D match, TRBD2 (5 bases). The CDR3 extends over 13 amino acids. Germline V gene data show CDR1 as MNHEY and CDR2 as SVGAGI. V was clipped by 8 bases and J by 3 bases, with 13 bases between them. CDR3 bases: TGTGCCAGCGAAGGAGGACGTGAAGAGACCCAGTACTTC. Protein product: CASEGGREETQYF.

This clone was seen just once. The rearrangement uses TRBV6-1 and TRBJ2-7; 7 bases align to TRBD2. This CDR3 has 13 amino acids. The J segment lost 2 bases and the V segment lost 6 bases, leaving 4 bases of the junction unmatched. Looked up from germline, CDR1 is MNHNS and CDR2 is SASEGT. Here the CDR3 DNA reads TGTGCCAGCAGGGGCGGGGGTACCTACGAGCAGTACTTC. Protein: CASRGGGTYEQYF.

The chain is built from TRBV18 and TRBJ2-3; 15 nucleotides line up with TRBD2. The CDR3 totals 15 residues. V gave up 2 bases and J gave up 7 bases; unmatched junction bases: 1. Germline CDR1 reads KGHSH; CDR2 reads LQKENI. CDR3 DNA: TGTGCCAGCTCACCAGGGACTAGCGGGGGGAATACGCAGTATTTT. This codes for CASSPGTSGGNTQYF.

The chain links TRBV7-9 to TRBJ2-7; no firm D call. Germline lookup yields CDR1 SEHNR and CDR2 FQNEAQ (reference sequence). Trimming pared 4 bases from V and 4 bases from J, leaving 11 bases between. This CDR3 has 13 amino acids. The CDR3 spells CASSSNSHYEQYF. The DNA of the CDR3 is TGTGCCAGCAGCTCGAACTCCCATTACGAGCAGTACTTC.

This clone has just one count. V usage is TRBV2 and J usage is TRBJ2-7, with D perhaps matching TRBD1 (7 bases). This CDR3 has 16 amino acids. CDR1 is SNHLY and CDR2 is FYNNEI in the germline V gene. V was clipped by 5 bases and J by 5 bases, with 22 bases between them. CDR3: CASSLNWAGGMDEQYF. The CDR3 nucleotides are TGTGCCAGCAGTCTAAATTGGGCAGGGGGGATGGACGAGCAGTACTTC.

The chain joins TRBV2 to TRBJ2-5, with D perhaps matching TRBD1 (5 bases). V dropped 6 bases and J dropped 0 bases, with 11 bases sitting between them. The CDR3 has 14 amino acids. The germline V gene encodes CDR1 SNHLY and CDR2 FYNNEI. The CDR3 reads CASSAQEYQETQYF. The CDR3 nucleotides read TGTGCCAGCAGCGCACAGGAGTACCAAGAGACCCAGTACTTC.

This chain joins TRBV5-1 and TRBJ2-2, with a tentative D call TRBD2 (5 bases). The CDR3 has 14 amino acids. CDR1 and CDR2 (germline): SGHRS, YFSETQ. V lost 5 bases to trimming and J lost 6 bases, with 14 bases between them. Here the CDR3 reads CASREEVESGELFF. CDR3 coding DNA: TGCGCCAGCAGGGAGGAAGTCGAGTCCGGGGAGCTGTTTTTT.